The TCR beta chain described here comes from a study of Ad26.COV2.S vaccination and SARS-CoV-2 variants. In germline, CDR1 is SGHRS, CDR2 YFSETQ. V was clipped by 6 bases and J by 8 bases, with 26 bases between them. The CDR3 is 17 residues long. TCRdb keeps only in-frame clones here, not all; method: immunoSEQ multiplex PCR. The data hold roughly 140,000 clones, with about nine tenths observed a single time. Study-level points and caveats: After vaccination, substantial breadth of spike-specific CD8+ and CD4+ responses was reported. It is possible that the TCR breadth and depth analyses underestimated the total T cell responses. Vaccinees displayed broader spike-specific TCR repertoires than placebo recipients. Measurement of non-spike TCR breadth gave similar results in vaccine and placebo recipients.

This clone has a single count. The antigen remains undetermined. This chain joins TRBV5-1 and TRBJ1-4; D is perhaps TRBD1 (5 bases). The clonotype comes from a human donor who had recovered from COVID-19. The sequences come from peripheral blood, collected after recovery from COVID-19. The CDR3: CASILARDGVFREKLFF. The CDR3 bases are TGCGCCAGCATCCTCGCCCGGGACGGGGTTTTCCGGGAAAAACTGTTTTTT.